The next 3 T cell receptor beta chains were all read from a single sample in a study of T cells in Graves' hyperthyroidism and ophthalmopathy (dated by TCRdb to about 2019). Library preparation was by multiplex PCR. Sequencing took place on an Illumina HiSeq 2000. The TCR beta CDR3 regions were amplified from the RNA transcripts. The TCR CDR3 was subjected to a first round of RT-PCR using the HTBI primer set and the Qiagen OneStep RT-PCR kit. TCRdb passed the public sequencing reads through fastp at Q25 and MiXCR, retaining productive beta sequences. For every CDR3 protein sequence, its rows merge into one entry that carries the most common genes and DNA. The sample table shows around 700,000 distinct CDR3 sequences, and 18% are seen once. The ten most abundant clones make up over 15% of the sample. The sample was blood. These TCRs come from a woman in her 50s with Graves' hyperthyroidism that later progressed to Graves' ophthalmopathy.

This clonotype was detected ten times or more. V gene TRBV20-1 combines with J gene TRBJ1-5; 7 positions match TRBD1. The CDR3 loop spans 13 amino acids. V lost 2 bases and J lost 4; bases outside the gene matches: 2. Germline CDR1 reads DFQATT; CDR2 reads SNEGSKA (reference sequence). CDR3 sequence: CSARRDSNQPQHF. For the CDR3, the DNA is TGCAGTGCTAGACGGGACAGTAATCAGCCCCAGCATTTT.

This rearrangement joins TRBV6-5 to TRBJ2-7; perhaps D is TRBD1 or TRBD2 (5 bases each). CDR1 is MNHEY, CDR2 SVGAGI, per germline. The V and J ends lost 4 bases and 1 base respectively, with 14 bases between them. The CDR3 has 15 residues. The CDR3 region has the DNA TGTGCCAGCAGTTCTGGGGGAAGGGGATCCTACGAGCAGTACTTC. As protein: CASSSGGRGSYEQYF.

This clonotype was counted at least ten times. This chain connects TRBV7-9 to TRBJ2-3; D is ambiguous. V lost 2 bases and J lost 2, with 11 bases in between. CDR3 length: 15 amino acids. Germline CDR1 reads SEHNR; CDR2 reads FQNEAQ (reference sequence). As DNA, the CDR3 is TGTGCCAGCAGCTTACTTAGTGGGCTCACAGATACGCAGTATTTT. As protein: CASSLLSGLTDTQYF. The whole variable domain, remainder taken from reference TRBV7-9 and TRBJ2-3, is DTGVSQNPRHKITKRGQNVTFRCDPISEHNRLYWYRQTLGQGPEFLTYFQNEAQLEKSRLLSDRFSAERPKGSFSTLEIQRTEQGDSAMYLCASSLLSGLTDTQYFGPGTRLTVL.